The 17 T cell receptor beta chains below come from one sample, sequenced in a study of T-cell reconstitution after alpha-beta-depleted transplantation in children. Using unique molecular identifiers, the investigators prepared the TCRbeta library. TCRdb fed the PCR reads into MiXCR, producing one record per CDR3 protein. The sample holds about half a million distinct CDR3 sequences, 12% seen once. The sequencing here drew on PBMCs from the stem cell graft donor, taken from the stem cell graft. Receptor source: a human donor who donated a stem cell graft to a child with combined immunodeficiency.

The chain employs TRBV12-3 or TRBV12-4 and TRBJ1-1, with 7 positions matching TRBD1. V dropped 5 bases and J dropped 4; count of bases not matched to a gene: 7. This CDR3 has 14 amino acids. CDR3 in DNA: TGTGCCAGCAGTCCAGGGGGGCAGATCACTGAAGCTTTCTTT. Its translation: CASSPGGQITEAFF.

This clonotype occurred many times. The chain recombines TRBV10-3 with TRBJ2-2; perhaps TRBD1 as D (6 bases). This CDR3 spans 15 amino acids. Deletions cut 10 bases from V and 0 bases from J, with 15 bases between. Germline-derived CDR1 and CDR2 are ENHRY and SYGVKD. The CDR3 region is CATEAGAANTGELFF. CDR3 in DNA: TGTGCCACCGAAGCAGGGGCCGCGAACACCGGGGAGCTGTTTTTT.

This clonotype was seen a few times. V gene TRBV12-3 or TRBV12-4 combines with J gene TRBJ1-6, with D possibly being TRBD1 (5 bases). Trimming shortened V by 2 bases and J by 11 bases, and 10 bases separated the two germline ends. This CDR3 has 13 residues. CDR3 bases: TGTGCCAGCAGTTTAAGCTGGGGGACACCCCTCCACTTT. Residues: CASSLSWGTPLHF.

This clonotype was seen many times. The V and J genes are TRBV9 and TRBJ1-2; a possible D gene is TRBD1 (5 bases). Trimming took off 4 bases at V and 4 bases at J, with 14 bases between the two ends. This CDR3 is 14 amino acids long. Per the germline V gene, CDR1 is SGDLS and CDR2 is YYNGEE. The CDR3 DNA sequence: TGTGCCAGCAGCCTTGGGGGGGGAGCCTATGGCTACACCTTC. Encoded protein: CASSLGGGAYGYTF. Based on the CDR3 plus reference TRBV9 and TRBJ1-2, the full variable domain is DSGVTQTPKHLITATGQRVTLRCSPRSGDLSVYWYQQSLDQGLQFLIQYYNGEERAKGNILERFSAQQFPDLHSELNLSSLELGDSALYFCASSLGGGAYGYTFGSGTRLTVV.

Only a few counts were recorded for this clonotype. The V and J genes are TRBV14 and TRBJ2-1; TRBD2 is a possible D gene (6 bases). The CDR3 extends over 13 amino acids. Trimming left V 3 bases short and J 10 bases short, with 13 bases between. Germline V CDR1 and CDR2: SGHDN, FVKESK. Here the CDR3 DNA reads TGTGCCAGCAGCCAGGGTCTAGCGCGCGAGCAGTTCTTC. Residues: CASSQGLAREQFF.

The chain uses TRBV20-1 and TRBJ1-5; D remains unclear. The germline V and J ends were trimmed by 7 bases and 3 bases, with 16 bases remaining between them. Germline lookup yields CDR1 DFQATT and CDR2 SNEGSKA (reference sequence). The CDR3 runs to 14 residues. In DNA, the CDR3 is TGCAGTGGCTCAGCGTGGGCGGACAATCAGCCCCAGCATTTT. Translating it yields CSGSAWADNQPQHF.

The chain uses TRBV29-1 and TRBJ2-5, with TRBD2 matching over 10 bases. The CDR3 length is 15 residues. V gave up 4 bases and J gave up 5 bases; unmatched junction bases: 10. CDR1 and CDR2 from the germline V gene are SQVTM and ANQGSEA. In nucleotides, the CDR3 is TGCAGCGTTGGACGGCTAGCGGGGGTAGGGGAGACCCAGTACTTC. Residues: CSVGRLAGVGETQYF.

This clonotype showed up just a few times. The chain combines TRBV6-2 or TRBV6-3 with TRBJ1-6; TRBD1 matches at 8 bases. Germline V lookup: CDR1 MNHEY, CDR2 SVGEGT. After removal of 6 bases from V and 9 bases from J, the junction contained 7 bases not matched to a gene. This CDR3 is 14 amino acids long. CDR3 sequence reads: CASSPGTGGSPLHF. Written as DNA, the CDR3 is TGTGCCAGCAGCCCGGGGACAGGAGGTTCACCCCTCCACTTT.

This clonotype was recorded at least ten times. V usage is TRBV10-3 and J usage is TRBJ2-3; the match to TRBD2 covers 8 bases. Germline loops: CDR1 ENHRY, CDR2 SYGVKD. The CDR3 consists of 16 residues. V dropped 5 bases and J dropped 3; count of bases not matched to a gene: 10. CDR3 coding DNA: TGTGCCATCAGTAAACCCGCGGGGGGCCTGACAGATACGCAGTATTTT. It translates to CAISKPAGGLTDTQYF.

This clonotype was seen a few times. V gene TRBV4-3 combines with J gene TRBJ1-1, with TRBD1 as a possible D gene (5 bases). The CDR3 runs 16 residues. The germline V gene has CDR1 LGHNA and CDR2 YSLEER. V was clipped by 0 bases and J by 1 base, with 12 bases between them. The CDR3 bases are TGCGCCAGCAGCCAAGATAGGGGTGGGGGGAACACTGAAGCTTTCTTT. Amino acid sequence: CASSQDRGGGNTEAFF.

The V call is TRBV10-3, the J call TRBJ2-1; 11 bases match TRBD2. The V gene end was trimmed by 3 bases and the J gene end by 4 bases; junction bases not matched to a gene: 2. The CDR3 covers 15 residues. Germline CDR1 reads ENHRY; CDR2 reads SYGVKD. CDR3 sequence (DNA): TGTGCCATCAGTGATAGCGGGGGGGGATACAATGAGCAGTTCTTC. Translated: CAISDSGGGYNEQFF.

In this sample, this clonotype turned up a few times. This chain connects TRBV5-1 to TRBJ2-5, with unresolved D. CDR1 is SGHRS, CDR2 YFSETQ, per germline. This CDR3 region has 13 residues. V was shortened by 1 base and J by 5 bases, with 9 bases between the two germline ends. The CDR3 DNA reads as TGCGCCAGCAGCTTGTCACTTTTGGAGACCCAGTACTTC. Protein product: CASSLSLLETQYF.

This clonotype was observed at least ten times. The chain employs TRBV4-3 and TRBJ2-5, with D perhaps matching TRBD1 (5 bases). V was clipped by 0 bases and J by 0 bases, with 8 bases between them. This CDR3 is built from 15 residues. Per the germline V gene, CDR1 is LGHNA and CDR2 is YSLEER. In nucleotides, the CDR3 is TGCGCCAGCAGCCAAGACGACAGACACCAAGAGACCCAGTACTTC. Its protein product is CASSQDDRHQETQYF.

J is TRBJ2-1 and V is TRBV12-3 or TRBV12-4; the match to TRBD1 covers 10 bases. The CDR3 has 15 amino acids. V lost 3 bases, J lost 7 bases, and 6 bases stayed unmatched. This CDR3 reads CASSLSGQGGNEQFF. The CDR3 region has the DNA TGTGCCAGCAGTTTGTCCGGACAGGGGGGGAATGAGCAGTTCTTC.

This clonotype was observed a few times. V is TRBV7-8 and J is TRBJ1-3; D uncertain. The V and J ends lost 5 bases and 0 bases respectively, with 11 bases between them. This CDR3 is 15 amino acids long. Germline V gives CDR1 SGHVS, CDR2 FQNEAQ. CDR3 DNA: TGTGCCAGCAGCCTCGAAGGGAGCTCTGGAAACACCATATATTTT. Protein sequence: CASSLEGSSGNTIYF.

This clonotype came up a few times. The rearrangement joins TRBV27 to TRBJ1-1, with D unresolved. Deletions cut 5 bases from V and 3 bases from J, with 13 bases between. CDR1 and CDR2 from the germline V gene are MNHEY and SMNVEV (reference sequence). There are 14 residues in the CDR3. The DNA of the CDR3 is TGTGCCAGCAGTCCCTTCCGTTTTGACACTGAAGCTTTCTTT. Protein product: CASSPFRFDTEAFF.

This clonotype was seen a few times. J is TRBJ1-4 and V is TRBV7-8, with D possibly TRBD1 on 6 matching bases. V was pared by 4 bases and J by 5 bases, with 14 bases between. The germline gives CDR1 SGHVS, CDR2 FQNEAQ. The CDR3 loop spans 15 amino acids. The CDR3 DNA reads TGTGCCAGCAGCTCAACAGGGTTGCCCAATGAAAAACTGTTTTTT. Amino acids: CASSSTGLPNEKLFF. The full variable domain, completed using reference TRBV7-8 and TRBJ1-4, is GAGVSQSPRYKVAKRGQDVALRCDPISGHVSLFWYQQALGQGPEFLTYFQNEAQLDKSGLPSDRFFAERPEGSVSTLKIQRTQQEDSAVYLCASSSTGLPNEKLFFGSGTQLSVL.